This T cell receptor beta chain appears in the sequencing data of a study of PD-1 blockade in classical Hodgkin lymphoma. Study-level results: In newly diagnosed patients, baseline TCR diversity was reportedly below that of healthy donors. Similar baseline diversity was found in complete responders and newly diagnosed patients.

Generated by immunoSEQ multiplex PCR, the TCRdb table keeps only in-frame clones and is missing some. Found here are some 95,000 clones, roughly nine tenths of them singletons; the top ten hold approximately 2.9%. A word on this clone: What it binds is not known.

Sample time point: cycle 4 day 1 (C4D1), after less than 7 weeks of nivolumab. Relapse was seen in all patients after autologous stem cell transplantation, and brentuximab vedotin exposure was variable. This CDR3 has 12 residues. Between the trimmed V and J ends, which lost 6 bases and 0 bases, there was a span of 6 bases. Germline-derived CDR1 and CDR2 are SGHAT and FQNNGV. The clonotype comes from a human donor with classical Hodgkin lymphoma. The V gene is TRBV11-2, the J gene TRBJ2-7; no definite D call. Specimen: peripheral blood mononuclear cells (PBMCs), collected before the fourth cycle of nivolumab. The CDR3 reads CASRRSSYEQYF. CDR3 nucleotides: TGTGCCAGCAGACGTAGCTCCTACGAGCAGTACTTC.